This T cell receptor (beta chain) was obtained from a study of immune evolution from preneoplasia to lung adenocarcinoma. This clone was found once. Data came from immunoSEQ multiplex PCR; TCRdb stores just in-frame clones and leaves some out. Of more than 9,500 clones in the sample, 85% to 90% were seen once. Germline assignment: CDR1 SEHNR and CDR2 FQNEAQ (reference sequence). V lost 5 bases, J lost 0 bases, and 6 bases stayed unmatched. This CDR3 spans 15 amino acids. This clonotype was obtained from a person between 50 and 69 years old with lung adenocarcinoma. The material sequenced was FFPE tissue from an adenomatous hyperplasia lung lesion. Specified subset: atypical adenomatous hyperplasia (AAH), lung preneoplasia. The chain has TRBV7-9 and TRBJ1-1, with 7 positions matching TRBD1. The CDR3 DNA reads as TGTGCCAGCAGCCCGCGACAGGGAATGAACACTGAAGCTTTCTTT. Translating gives CASSPRQGMNTEAFF.